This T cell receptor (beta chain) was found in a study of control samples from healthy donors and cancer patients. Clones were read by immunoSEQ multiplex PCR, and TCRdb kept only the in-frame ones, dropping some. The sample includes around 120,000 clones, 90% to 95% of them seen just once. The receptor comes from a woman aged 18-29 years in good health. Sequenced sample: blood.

The CDR3 DNA sequence: TGTGCCACCAGTGATCCCAGGGCCTCGGGCTCTGGGGCCAACGTCCTGACTTTC. Translated, it gives CATSDPRASGSGANVLTF. This chain links TRBV24-1 with TRBJ2-6, with D perhaps matching TRBD1 (5 bases). Germline V gene sequence: CDR1 KGHDR, CDR2 SFDVKD. Between the trimmed V and J ends, which lost 3 bases and 0 bases, there was a span of 14 bases. The length of the CDR3 is 18 residues.